This T cell receptor beta chain was captured by sequencing in a study of blood T cell repertoires in COVID-19. Some clones are missing from TCRdb's copy, which holds only in-frame ones; the method was immunoSEQ multiplex PCR. The sample consists of 100,000 or so clones, around 81% of them appearing once. The CDR3 spans 17 residues. V lost 0 bases to trimming and J lost 1 base, with 17 bases between them. CDR1 and CDR2 (germline): SGHRS, YFSETQ. The receptor's source is an elderly man with acute or convalescent COVID-19. The chain carries TRBV5-1 and TRBJ2-7; TRBD1 is a possible D gene (6 bases). Material: peripheral blood. CDR3 coding DNA: TGCGCCAGCAGCTTGGACGACTCAGGGGTTGGGTCCTACGAGCAGTACTTC. It specifies CASSLDDSGVGSYEQYF.